Below are 11 T cell receptor beta chains sequenced from a single sample in a study of shared clonotypes between healthy human individuals. Produced via immunoSEQ multiplex PCR; TCRdb's table is partial and in-frame only. The table includes approximately 600,000 clones, 85% to 95% detected once. Naive CD8 cells were CD45RO-negative, positively selected for CCR7, excluding terminally differentiated effector memory CD45RA+ cells. Sequencing was done on a sample of naive CD8+ T cells sorted from blood. Receptors were obtained from a woman younger than 45 in good health.

The CDR3 sequence: CASSLDRATYEQYF. The CDR3 nucleotides are TGCGCCAGCAGCTTGGACAGGGCCACCTACGAGCAGTACTTC. V is TRBV5-1 and J is TRBJ2-7, with a weak D call TRBD1 (6 bases). The germline CDR1 and CDR2 sequences are SGHRS and YFSETQ. This CDR3 contains 14 residues. Trimming pared 0 bases from V and 2 bases from J, leaving 9 bases between.

The chain combines TRBV4-1 with TRBJ1-5; 7 nucleotides agree with TRBD1. This CDR3 comprises 15 residues. Germline V gene lookup returns CDR1 MGHRA and CDR2 YSYEKL. With 2 bases clipped from V and 4 bases from J, the junction kept 5 bases outside the gene matches. The CDR3 is CASSQNQQGNQPQHF. CDR3 bases: TGCGCCAGCAGCCAAAATCAACAGGGGAATCAGCCCCAGCATTTT.

CDR3 coding DNA: TGTGCCAGCAGCCGATGGGACGGCTCTGAAGCTTTCTTT. Encoded protein: CASSRWDGSEAFF. This rearrangement joins TRBV27 to TRBJ1-1, with D possibly being TRBD1 (5 bases). The CDR3 contains 13 residues. Germline CDR1 and CDR2: MNHEY and SMNVEV (reference sequence). The V end was cut by 6 bases, the J end by 6 bases, with 14 bases between.

The gene calls are TRBV28 and TRBJ1-2; D is unresolved. The CDR3 runs to 14 residues. Germline values: CDR1 MDHEN, CDR2 SYDVKM. V lost 6 bases and J 4 bases, leaving 15 bases between the germline ends. This chain's CDR3 is CASSPTRGTYGYTF. The CDR3 DNA reads TGTGCCAGCAGCCCTACCCGGGGAACCTATGGCTACACCTTC.

V usage is TRBV5-8 and J usage is TRBJ2-1; tentatively, D is TRBD1 or TRBD2 (5 bases each). The CDR3 is 14 residues long. Germline CDR1 reads SGHTS; CDR2 reads YDEGEE. V was trimmed by 6 bases and J by 7 bases, leaving 17 bases between them. The CDR3 loop is CASTFGHGGNEQFF. The CDR3 bases are TGTGCCAGCACCTTCGGACACGGCGGGAATGAGCAGTTCTTC.

V usage is TRBV27 and J usage is TRBJ1-1; D uncertain. This CDR3 is built from 14 residues. CDR1 and CDR2 (germline): MNHEY, SMNVEV (reference sequence). V was pared by 1 base and J by 2 bases, with 8 bases between. CDR3 sequence (DNA): TGTGCCAGCAGTTTATTAGCACAAAACACTGAAGCTTTCTTT. Its protein product is CASSLLAQNTEAFF.

This sequence joins TRBV6-1 and TRBJ2-7; D is ambiguous. Germline lookup yields CDR1 MNHNS and CDR2 SASEGT. The CDR3 contains 15 residues. V lost 1 base and J 3 bases, leaving 13 bases between the germline ends. Here the CDR3 DNA reads TGTGCCAGCAGTGAAGATCCAGGAACCTTCTACGAGCAGTACTTC. It specifies CASSEDPGTFYEQYF.

The rearrangement uses TRBV9 and TRBJ2-5; TRBD2 agrees at 10 bases. Near its end, the DNA agrees better with TRBJ2-7, so the J call may be wrong. CDR1 is SGDLS, CDR2 YYNGEE, per germline. The length of the CDR3 is 15 residues. The CDR3 DNA is TGTGCCAGCAGCGTAGCGTCTAGCGGGAGATACGAGCAGTACTTC. It codes for CASSVASSGRYEQYF.

This clone showed up just once. This same CDR3 is encoded by further DNA sequences in the sample. The chain is built from TRBV19 and TRBJ2-1; D gene unclear. Germline values: CDR1 LNHDA, CDR2 SQIVND (reference sequence). CDR3 length: 11 residues. With 3 bases removed from V and 7 bases from J, the gap between germline ends came to 4 bases. In DNA form, the CDR3 reads TGTGCCAGTAGTATGGGTAATGAGCAGTTCTTC. Translating gives CASSMGNEQFF. The full variable domain, with the rest looked up from reference TRBV19 and TRBJ2-1, is DGGITQSPKYLFRKEGQNVTLSCEQNLNHDAMYWYRQDPGQGLRLIYYSQIVNDFQKGDIAEGYSVSREKKESFPLTVTSAQKNPTAFYLCASSMGNEQFFGPGTRLTVL.

This rearrangement joins TRBV4-1 to TRBJ1-5; D remains unclear. Between the trimmed V and J ends, which lost 1 base and 6 bases, there was a span of 16 bases. CDR1 MGHRA and CDR2 YSYEKL come from the germline V gene. The CDR3 covers 16 residues. The CDR3 spells CASSQVEGVVFQPQHF. CDR3 bases: TGCGCCAGCAGCCAAGTCGAGGGAGTTGTTTTTCAGCCCCAGCATTTT.

This chain connects TRBV7-9 to TRBJ1-5, with 10 positions matching TRBD1. The CDR3 length is 14 residues. V was clipped by 5 bases and J by 6 bases; unmatched bases: 4. Germline V CDR1 and CDR2: SEHNR, FQNEAQ (reference sequence). The CDR3 coding sequence is TGTGCCAGCAGCGGACAGGGGGAGATTCAGCCCCAGCATTTT. Its translation is CASSGQGEIQPQHF. Filled out from reference TRBV7-9 and TRBJ1-5, the complete variable domain reads DTGVSQNPRHKITKRGQNVTFRCDPISEHNRLYWYRQTLGQGPEFLTYFQNEAQLEKSRLLSDRFSAERPKGSFSTLEIQRTEQGDSAMYLCASSGQGEIQPQHFGDGTRLSIL.